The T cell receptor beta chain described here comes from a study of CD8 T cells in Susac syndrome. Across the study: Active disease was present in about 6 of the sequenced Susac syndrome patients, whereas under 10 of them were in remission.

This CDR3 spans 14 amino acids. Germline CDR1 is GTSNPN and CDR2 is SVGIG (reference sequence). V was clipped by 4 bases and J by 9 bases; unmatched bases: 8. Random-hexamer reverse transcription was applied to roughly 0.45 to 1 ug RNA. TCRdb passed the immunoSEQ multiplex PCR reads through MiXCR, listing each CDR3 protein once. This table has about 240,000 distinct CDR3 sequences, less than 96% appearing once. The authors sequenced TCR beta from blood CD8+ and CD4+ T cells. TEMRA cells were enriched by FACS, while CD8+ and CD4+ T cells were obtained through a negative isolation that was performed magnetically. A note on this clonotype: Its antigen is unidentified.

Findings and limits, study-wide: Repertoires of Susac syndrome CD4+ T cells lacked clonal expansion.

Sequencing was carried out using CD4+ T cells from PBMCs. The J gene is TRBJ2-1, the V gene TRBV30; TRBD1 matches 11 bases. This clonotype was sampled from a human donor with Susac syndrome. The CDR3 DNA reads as TGTGCCTGGATTCCGTGGGACAGGGGGACTGAGCAGTTCTTC. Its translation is CAWIPWDRGTEQFF.